This T cell receptor (beta chain) was sequenced for a study of blood T cell repertoires in COVID-19. This table comes from immunoSEQ multiplex PCR, and its TCRdb copy is limited to in-frame clones, with some not included. The sample shows approximately 220,000 clones, roughly nine tenths of them seen only once. This CDR3 has 13 amino acids. V lost 1 base, J lost 3 bases, and 1 base stayed unmatched. The germline gives CDR1 SGDLS, CDR2 YYNGEE. The sample was peripheral blood. This chain links TRBV9 with TRBJ2-7, with TRBD1 matching over 7 bases. The TCR comes from a man aged 35 to 55 with acute or convalescent COVID-19. CDR3 in DNA: TGTGCCAGCAGCGTAACAGGGGACTACGAGCAGTACTTC. Translated, it gives CASSVTGDYEQYF.